The clone carrying this TCR beta chain was seen only once. The CDR3 totals 16 residues. V gave up 0 bases and J gave up 5 bases, with 13 bases separating them. Germline V gives CDR1 MNHNY, CDR2 SVGAGI (reference sequence). These data come from a study of cytotoxic CD8 clonotypes in ibrutinib-treated CLL. The overall study: Collecting the response samples happened after a median approximately 11 months of treatment, with a range of 6 to 36.

The planned depth of sequencing spanned 1 in 200,000 to 1 in 1 million T cells. The data were produced by immunoSEQ multiplex PCR, yet TCRdb's version contains in-frame clones alone and is incomplete. This table has around 150,000 clones, around 84% appearing once. This receptor was taken from a human donor with chronic lymphocytic leukemia. The source material was PBMCs, sampled after 12 months of ibrutinib treatment. The chain carries TRBV6-6 and TRBJ1-4, with a weak D call TRBD1 (5 bases). The CDR3, as DNA: TGTGCCAGCAGTTACTCGTTTGACAGAACCAATGAAAAACTGTTTTTT. This sequence encodes CASSYSFDRTNEKLFF.